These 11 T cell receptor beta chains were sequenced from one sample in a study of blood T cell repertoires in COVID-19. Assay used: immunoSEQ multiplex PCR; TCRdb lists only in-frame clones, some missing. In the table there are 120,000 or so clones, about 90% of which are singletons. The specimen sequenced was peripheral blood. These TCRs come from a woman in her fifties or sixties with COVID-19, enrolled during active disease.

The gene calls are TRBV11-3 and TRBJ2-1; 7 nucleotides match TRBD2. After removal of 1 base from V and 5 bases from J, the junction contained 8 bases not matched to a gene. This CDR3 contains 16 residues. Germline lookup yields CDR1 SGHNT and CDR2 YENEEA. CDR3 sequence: CASSLGGLGLDNEQFF. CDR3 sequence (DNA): TGTGCCAGCAGCTTAGGAGGACTAGGCCTTGACAATGAGCAGTTCTTC.

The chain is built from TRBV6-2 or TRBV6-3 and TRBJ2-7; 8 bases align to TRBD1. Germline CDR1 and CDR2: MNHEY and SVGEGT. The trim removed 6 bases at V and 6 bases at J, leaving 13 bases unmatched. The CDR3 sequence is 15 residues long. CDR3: CASSRKDRALSEQYF. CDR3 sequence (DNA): TGTGCCAGCAGCCGAAAGGACAGGGCCCTCTCCGAGCAGTACTTC.

CDR3 amino acids: CAISETSGAATQYF. The CDR3 bases are TGTGCCATCAGTGAAACTAGCGGGGCGGCGACCCAGTACTTC. The chain carries TRBV10-3 and TRBJ2-5, with 10 bases that match TRBD2. Germline loops: CDR1 ENHRY, CDR2 SYGVKD. Losses at the gene ends were 3 bases for V and 7 bases for J; bases not matched to a gene: 5. The length of the CDR3 is 14 residues.

This CDR3 is CASSGLSSKILQETQYF. The CDR3 DNA reads TGTGCCAGCAGTGGACTCTCCTCCAAGATACTCCAAGAGACCCAGTACTTC. The genes are TRBV2 and TRBJ2-5; D is unclear. CDR3 length equals 17 residues. V dropped 4 bases and J dropped 1 base, with 19 bases sitting between them. Looked up from germline, CDR1 is SNHLY and CDR2 is FYNNEI.

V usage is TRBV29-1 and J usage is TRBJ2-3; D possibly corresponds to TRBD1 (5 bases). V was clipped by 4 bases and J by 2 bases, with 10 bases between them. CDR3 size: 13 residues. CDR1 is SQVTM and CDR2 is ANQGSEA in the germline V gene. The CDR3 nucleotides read TGCAGCGTTGGGAACAGGCCCACAGATACGCAGTATTTT. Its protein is CSVGNRPTDTQYF.

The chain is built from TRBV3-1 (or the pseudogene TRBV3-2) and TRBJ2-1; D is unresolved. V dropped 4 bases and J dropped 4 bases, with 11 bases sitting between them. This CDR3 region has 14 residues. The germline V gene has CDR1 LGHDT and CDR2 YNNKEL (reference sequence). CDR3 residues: CASSLASGYNEQFF. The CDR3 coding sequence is TGTGCCAGCAGCCTGGCCTCAGGTTACAATGAGCAGTTCTTC.

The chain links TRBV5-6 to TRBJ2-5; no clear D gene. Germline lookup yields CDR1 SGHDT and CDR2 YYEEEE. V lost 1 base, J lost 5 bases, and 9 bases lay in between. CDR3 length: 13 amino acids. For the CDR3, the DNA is TGTGCCAGCAGCTTGACGGGTATGGAGACCCAGTACTTC. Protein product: CASSLTGMETQYF.

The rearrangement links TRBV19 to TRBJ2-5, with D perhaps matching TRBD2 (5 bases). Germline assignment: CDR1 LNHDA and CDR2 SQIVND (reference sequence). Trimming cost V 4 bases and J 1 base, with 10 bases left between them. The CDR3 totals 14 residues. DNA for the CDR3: TGTGCCAGTAGTAAGAGGACTCCCCAAGAGACCCAGTACTTC. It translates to CASSKRTPQETQYF. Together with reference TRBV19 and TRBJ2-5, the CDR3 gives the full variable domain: DGGITQSPKYLFRKEGQNVTLSCEQNLNHDAMYWYRQDPGQGLRLIYYSQIVNDFQKGDIAEGYSVSREKKESFPLTVTSAQKNPTAFYLCASSKRTPQETQYFGPGTRLLVL.

CDR3 in DNA: TGTGCCAGCAGTGATCAAGGGACAGGGTGGAACACTGAAGCTTTCTTT. Its translation is CASSDQGTGWNTEAFF. V usage is TRBV6-4 and J usage is TRBJ1-1, with 9 bases identical to TRBD1. Germline V gene data show CDR1 as MRHNA and CDR2 as SNTAGT. The ends lost 3 bases at V and 1 base at J; junction bases unmatched: 6. This CDR3 is 16 amino acids long.

The CDR3 loop reads CASSLSPPGTNEKLFF. CDR3 DNA: TGCGCCAGCAGCTTATCTCCACCCGGGACTAATGAAAAACTGTTTTTT. The chain links TRBV5-1 to TRBJ1-4; D is ambiguous. The CDR3 has 16 residues. Deletions cut 2 bases from V and 2 bases from J, with 13 bases between. Germline CDR1 and CDR2: SGHRS and YFSETQ.

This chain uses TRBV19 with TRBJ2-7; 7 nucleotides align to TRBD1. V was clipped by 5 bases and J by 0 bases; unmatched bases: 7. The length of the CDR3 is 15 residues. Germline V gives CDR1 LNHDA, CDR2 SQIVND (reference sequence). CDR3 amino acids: CASSESGTASYEQYF. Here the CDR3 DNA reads TGTGCCAGTAGTGAATCCGGGACAGCCTCCTACGAGCAGTACTTC.